The 20 T cell receptor beta chains reported below all come from one sample, sequenced in a study of radiotherapy plus CTLA-4 blockade in lung cancer. The method was immunoSEQ multiplex PCR; TCRdb's version includes in-frame clones alone and lacks a portion of them. Of 65,000 to 95,000 clones in the sample, around 90% are singletons; the top ten hold 35% to 45%. Sequenced here: peripheral blood, sampled from a patient treated with radiotherapy plus ipilimumab. These receptors were collected from a human donor with non-small cell lung cancer that progressed on radiotherapy plus ipilimumab.

The chain is built from TRBV9 and TRBJ2-7; D possibly corresponds to TRBD2 (6 bases). This CDR3 is built from 14 residues. Trimming pared 4 bases from V and 3 bases from J, leaving 14 bases between. Germline V CDR1 and CDR2: SGDLS, YYNGEE. For the CDR3, the DNA is TGTGCCAGCAGCCCGGAGACTAGGCTCTACGAGCAGTACTTC. Translated, it gives CASSPETRLYEQYF.

This clone has just one count. The V call is TRBV28, the J call TRBJ2-1; D gene ambiguous. The CDR3 runs to 12 residues. From germline, CDR1 is MDHEN and CDR2 SYDVKM. Trimming stripped 3 bases from V and 6 bases from J, with 6 bases between. Written as DNA, the CDR3 is TGTGCCAGCAGTTTTTGGCCCAATGAGCAGTTCTTC. Residues: CASSFWPNEQFF.

This clone was seen only once. The genes are TRBV2 and TRBJ1-4, with unresolved D. CDR3 length equals 12 residues. V dropped 4 bases and J dropped 8 bases, with 8 bases sitting between them. The V gene's germline CDR1 is SNHLY and CDR2 FYNNEI. For the CDR3, the DNA is TGTGCCAGCAGTGTCGGGAGGGAAAAACTGTTTTTT. Its protein product is CASSVGREKLFF.

CDR3 DNA: TGTGCCAGCAGCCCGACCCGAGCGGGGGTGCTAGGGGGGGAGCTGTTTTTT. It is translated as CASSPTRAGVLGGELFF. V and J are TRBV7-8 and TRBJ2-2; TRBD2 matches at 8 bases. The V segment lost 5 bases and the J segment 8 bases; nucleotides outside the gene matches: 16. Germline V gene sequence: CDR1 SGHVS, CDR2 FQNEAQ. The CDR3 is 17 residues long.

The chain links TRBV6-5 to TRBJ2-1; possibly TRBD1 for D (5 bases). V was clipped by 1 base and J by 7 bases, with 14 bases between them. The CDR3 sequence is 15 residues long. CDR1 is MNHEY and CDR2 is SVGAGI in the germline V gene. CDR3: CASSYWARVGNEQFF. CDR3 bases: TGTGCCAGCAGTTACTGGGCCAGGGTCGGTAATGAGCAGTTCTTC.

This sequence joins TRBV5-1 and TRBJ1-1; possible D gene TRBD1, 5 bases. The CDR3 covers 13 residues. V was clipped by 5 bases and J by 1 base, with 9 bases between them. Per the germline V gene, CDR1 is SGHRS and CDR2 is YFSETQ. Written as DNA, the CDR3 is TGCGCCAGCAGATGGGGGGAGAACACTGAAGCTTTCTTT. It encodes CASRWGENTEAFF.

The V and J genes are TRBV27 and TRBJ2-2, with D maybe TRBD1 (5 bases). The CDR3 covers 17 residues. CDR1 and CDR2 from the germline V gene are MNHEY and SMNVEV (reference sequence). Deletions cut 4 bases from V and 7 bases from J, with 22 bases between. CDR3 coding DNA: TGTGCCAGCAGTTCACAGGTCCTCTCCAACCTGTTCGGGGAGCTGTTTTTT. Its protein product is CASSSQVLSNLFGELFF.

The chain is built from TRBV4-1 and TRBJ2-7; no firm D call. This CDR3 comprises 13 residues. Germline CDR1 is MGHRA and CDR2 is YSYEKL. The germline V and J ends were trimmed by 0 bases and 5 bases, with 8 bases remaining between them. In nucleotides, the CDR3 is TGCGCCAGCAGCCAAGAAAACCGGGACGAGCAGTACTTC. It yields the protein CASSQENRDEQYF.

This clone was picked up a small number of times. The V call is TRBV5-4, the J call TRBJ1-2; 8 positions agree with TRBD1. Germline V gives CDR1 SGHNT, CDR2 YYREEE (reference sequence). The CDR3 is made up of 14 amino acids. J gave up 4 bases and V 4 bases, and 6 bases lay outside the gene matches. The CDR3 region has the DNA TGTGCCAGCAGCGCGGGACAGGAGAGCTATGGCTACACCTTC. Translating it yields CASSAGQESYGYTF. Full variable domain (outside the CDR3, taken from reference TRBV5-4 and TRBJ1-2): ETGVTQSPTHLIKTRGQQVTLRCSSQSGHNTVSWYQQALGQGPQFIFQYYREEENGRGNFPPRFSGLQFPNYSSELNVNALELDDSALYLCASSAGQESYGYTFGSGTRLTVV.

The chain has TRBV5-1 and TRBJ1-1, with D maybe TRBD1 (6 bases). V was shortened by 4 bases and J by 8 bases, with 18 bases between the two germline ends. The CDR3 has 14 amino acids. Germline V CDR1 and CDR2: SGHRS, YFSETQ. The DNA of the CDR3 is TGCGCCAGCAGCCCTACCCTCGGGGGCCAGGAAGCTTTCTTT. This sequence encodes CASSPTLGGQEAFF.

This rearrangement joins TRBV7-8 to TRBJ2-7; unclear D gene. The V end lost 4 bases, the J end lost 5 bases, and 6 bases lay between the germline ends. The CDR3 totals 11 residues. Per germline, CDR1 SGHVS and CDR2 FQNEAQ. CDR3 sequence (DNA): TGTGCCAGCAGCTATAGGGACGAGCAGTACTTC. Its protein product is CASSYRDEQYF.

The V gene is TRBV28, the J gene TRBJ1-2; 8 bases fit TRBD1. V dropped 5 bases and J dropped 2; count of bases not matched to a gene: 7. The CDR3 sequence is 15 residues long. In germline, CDR1 is MDHEN, CDR2 SYDVKM. The CDR3 bases are TGTGCCAGCAGTCCTCGGACAGGGTGGAACTATGGCTACACCTTC. This codes for CASSPRTGWNYGYTF.

The chain links TRBV7-3 to TRBJ1-2; a possible D gene is TRBD1 (5 bases). Germline lookup yields CDR1 SGHTA and CDR2 FQGTGA. Trimming shortened V by 2 bases and J by 4 bases, and 8 bases separated the two germline ends. The CDR3 length is 13 residues. CDR3 protein: CASSLGGSYGYTF. For the CDR3, the DNA is TGTGCCAGCAGCTTAGGGGGGAGCTATGGCTACACCTTC.

The chain uses TRBV4-2 and TRBJ2-5; maybe TRBD2 (6 bases). CDR1 is LGHNA and CDR2 is YNFKEQ in the germline V gene. Trimming left V 0 bases short and J 3 bases short, with 14 bases between. This CDR3 region has 16 residues. CDR3 bases: TGTGCCAGCAGCCAAGATCGTGTTTGGGGGGAAGAGACCCAGTACTTC. Translating it yields CASSQDRVWGEETQYF.

The V call is TRBV6-6, the J call TRBJ1-2; D uncertain. Germline CDR1 MNHNY, CDR2 SVGAGI (reference sequence). The CDR3 extends over 15 amino acids. Between the trimmed V and J ends, which lost 5 bases and 0 bases, there was a span of 13 bases. CDR3 DNA sequence: TGTGCCAGCAGTCAAACCCGACGGGCTAACTATGGCTACACCTTC. The encoded protein is CASSQTRRANYGYTF.

The chain recombines TRBV4-1 with TRBJ1-3, with a possible D match to TRBD1 (6 bases). This CDR3 is built from 16 residues. Germline V gives CDR1 MGHRA, CDR2 YSYEKL. V lost 0 bases and J 0 bases, leaving 9 bases between the germline ends. In DNA form, the CDR3 reads TGCGCCAGCAGCCAAGAATGGACAGTCTCTGGAAACACCATATATTTT. Translating gives CASSQEWTVSGNTIYF.

This chain connects TRBV29-1 to TRBJ2-1; D possibly corresponds to TRBD2 (6 bases). Deletions cut 6 bases from V and 4 bases from J, with 19 bases between. The CDR3 covers 15 residues. Germline V gives CDR1 SQVTM, CDR2 ANQGSEA. CDR3: CSVPGLREVYNEQFF. The CDR3 region has the DNA TGCAGCGTACCGGGATTAAGGGAGGTTTACAATGAGCAGTTCTTC.

This clone was detected once. The V call is TRBV4-1, the J call TRBJ2-1, with 8 bases identical to TRBD2. The V and J ends lost 1 base and 4 bases, in that order; junction bases with no gene match: 9. The CDR3 runs to 17 residues. Germline V gene lookup returns CDR1 MGHRA and CDR2 YSYEKL. In DNA form, the CDR3 reads TGCGCCAGCAGCCAAGTAGGCCTGACTAGCGCTTACAATGAGCAGTTCTTC. Translated: CASSQVGLTSAYNEQFF.

The genes are TRBV27 and TRBJ2-3; a possible D gene is TRBD2 (5 bases). From germline, CDR1 is MNHEY and CDR2 SMNVEV (reference sequence). The CDR3 is made up of 16 amino acids. Trimming cost V 2 bases and J 3 bases, with 15 bases left between them. DNA for the CDR3: TGTGCCAGCAGTTTAGCGGTGGGAGCGGTGACAGATACGCAGTATTTT. Translated, it gives CASSLAVGAVTDTQYF.

The chain uses TRBV6-1 and TRBJ1-6; D not certain. Trimming shortened V by 3 bases and J by 6 bases, and 21 bases separated the two germline ends. The CDR3 is made up of 18 amino acids. Germline V gene lookup returns CDR1 MNHNS and CDR2 SASEGT. This CDR3 reads CASSDGVSGNPTNSPLHF. The CDR3 DNA reads TGTGCCAGCAGTGACGGAGTATCCGGGAACCCCACTAATTCACCCCTCCACTTT.